This TCR beta chain was observed in a study of shared clonotypes between healthy human individuals. On the study more broadly: Every donor yielded three CD4 naive, three CD4 memory, two CD8 naive and one CD8 memory plate. Findings of the study overall: The low donor count limited represented genetic and exposure-history diversity.

Data came from immunoSEQ multiplex PCR; TCRdb stores just in-frame clones and leaves some out. The repertoire holds roughly 410,000 clones, with 95% to 97% as singletons. Trimming left V 9 bases short and J 0 bases short, with 14 bases between. CDR3 size: 14 residues. Germline lookup yields CDR1 LNHNV and CDR2 YYDKDF (reference sequence). A word on this clone: Antigen unknown.

This receptor was taken from a man aged 30 to 45 in good health. The chain is built from TRBV15 and TRBJ1-1; possible D gene TRBD1, 6 bases. The sequenced sample consisted of memory CD8+ T cells sorted from blood. Subset meaning: CD45RO+ cells pooled with CCR7-negative TemRA cells. The chain's CDR3 is CATKQGEVNTEAFF. The DNA of the CDR3 is TGTGCCACGAAACAGGGTGAGGTGAACACTGAAGCTTTCTTT.